This T cell receptor beta chain is from a study of T cells in Graves' hyperthyroidism and ophthalmopathy. Diagnoses rested on clinical symptoms, serum thyroxine and TRAb, thyroid ultrasound and orbital computed tomography. It was 8 to 10 ml of fresh peripheral blood that supplied the PBMCs. V lost 4 bases and J lost 3; bases outside the gene matches: 4. CDR3 length equals 14 residues. Germline-derived CDR1 and CDR2 are SGHRS and YFSETQ. There were TCR beta CDR3 regions amplified from RNA transcripts. HTBI primers were the set used in a first-round RT-PCR of the TCR CDR3. A single record per CDR3 protein comes from TCRdb applying MiXCR to the multiplex PCR reads. The repertoire holds hundreds of thousands of distinct CDR3 sequences, 15% to 20% seen once, with about 16% in the top ten.

This rearrangement joins TRBV5-1 to TRBJ2-3; 8 bases agree with TRBD1. The sequence came from a young woman with Graves' ophthalmopathy. Specimen: blood. DNA of the CDR3: TGCGCCAGCAGCCACGGACAGGGAACAGATACGCAGTATTTT. Translating it yields CASSHGQGTDTQYF.